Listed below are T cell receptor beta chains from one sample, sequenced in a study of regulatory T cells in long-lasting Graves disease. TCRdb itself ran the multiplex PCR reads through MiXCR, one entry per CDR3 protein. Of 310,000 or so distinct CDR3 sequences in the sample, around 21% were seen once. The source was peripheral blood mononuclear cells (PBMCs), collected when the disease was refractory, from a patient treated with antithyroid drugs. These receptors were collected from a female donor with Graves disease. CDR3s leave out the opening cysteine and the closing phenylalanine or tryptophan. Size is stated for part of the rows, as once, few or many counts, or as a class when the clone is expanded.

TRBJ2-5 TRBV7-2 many ASSLNSGTLKTQY
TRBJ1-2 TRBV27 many ASSLSGTGTYGYT
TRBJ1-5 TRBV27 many ASSRGSNQPQH
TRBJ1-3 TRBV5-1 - ASSSDRGNTIY
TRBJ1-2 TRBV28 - ASRRWTGYGRYGYT
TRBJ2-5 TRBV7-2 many ASSAGTKETQY
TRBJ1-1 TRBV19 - ASSTPKDGLNTEAF
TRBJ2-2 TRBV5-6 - ASNKRRGAGPTGELF
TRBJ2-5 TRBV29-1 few SVVLQKSDRMATQY
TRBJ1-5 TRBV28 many ASSNIQGHQPQH
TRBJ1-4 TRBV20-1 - SAIRGNGEKLF
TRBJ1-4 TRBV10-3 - AISAGKQATNEKLF
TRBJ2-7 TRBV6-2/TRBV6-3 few ASSYSGTGRYEQY
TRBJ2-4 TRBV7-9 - ASSSGPFKNIQY
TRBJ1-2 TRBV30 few AWTPSGAYGYT
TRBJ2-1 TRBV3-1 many ASSQIDISGNYRYNEQF
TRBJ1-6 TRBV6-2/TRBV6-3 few ASSYQISPLH
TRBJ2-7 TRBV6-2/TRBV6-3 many ASRRTDSFHEQY
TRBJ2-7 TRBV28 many ASSLGGIHYEQY